This TCR beta chain stems from a study of blood T cell repertoires in COVID-19. Looking at the study overall: Samples of COVID-19 (acute and convalescent) were obtained from the United States, Italy and Spain. Sample material is recorded as cDNA or gDNA derived from T cells, B-cell-depleted T cells, or PBMCs.

Authors' analysis steps: How many nucleated cells were present was estimated from reference gene primer amplification. Clones were read by immunoSEQ multiplex PCR, and TCRdb kept only the in-frame ones, dropping some. The V and J calls and clone size are taken from that table; D and trimming were inferred from the DNA. The table shows a few hundred thousand clones, with 89% occurring only once. The V and J ends lost 3 bases and 6 bases respectively, with 12 bases between them. Germline-derived CDR1 and CDR2 are SGHAT and FQNNGV. The CDR3 spans 15 residues. This chain links TRBV11-2 with TRBJ1-6; D might be TRBD1 (5 bases). The specimen sequenced was peripheral blood. The sequence was obtained from a woman aged 55-70 years with acute or convalescent COVID-19. CDR3 residues: CASSFPGGSNSPLHF. DNA of the CDR3: TGTGCCAGCAGCTTTCCCGGGGGGTCTAATTCACCCCTCCACTTT.